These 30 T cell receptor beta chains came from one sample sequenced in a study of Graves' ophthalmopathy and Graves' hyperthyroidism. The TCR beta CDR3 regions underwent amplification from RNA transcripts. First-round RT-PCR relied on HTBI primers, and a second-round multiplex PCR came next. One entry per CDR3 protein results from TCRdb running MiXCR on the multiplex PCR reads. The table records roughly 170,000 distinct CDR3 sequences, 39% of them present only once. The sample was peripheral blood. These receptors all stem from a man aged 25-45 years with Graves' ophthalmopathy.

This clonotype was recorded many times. In DNA, the CDR3 is TGTGCCAGTAGTATTCAAGAGGGTAGCAATCAGCCCCAGCATTTT. As protein: CASSIQEGSNQPQHF. The chain recombines TRBV19 with TRBJ1-5; D remains ambiguous. This CDR3 is 15 amino acids long. Between the trimmed V and J ends, which lost 3 bases and 0 bases, there was a span of 9 bases. Germline loops: CDR1 LNHDA, CDR2 SQIVND (reference sequence).

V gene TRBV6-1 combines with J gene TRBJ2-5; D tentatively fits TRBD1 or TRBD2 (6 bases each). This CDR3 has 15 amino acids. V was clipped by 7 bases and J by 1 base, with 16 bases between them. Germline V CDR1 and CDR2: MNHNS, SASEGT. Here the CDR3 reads CASIIGGRIQETQYF. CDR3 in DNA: TGTGCCAGCATCATAGGGGGGCGCATCCAAGAGACCCAGTACTTC.

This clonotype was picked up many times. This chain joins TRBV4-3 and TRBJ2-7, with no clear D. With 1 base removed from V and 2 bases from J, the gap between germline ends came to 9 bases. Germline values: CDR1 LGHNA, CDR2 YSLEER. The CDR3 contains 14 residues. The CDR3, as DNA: TGCGCCAGCAGCCAAGTAACAGAAGCCTACGAGCAGTACTTC. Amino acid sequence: CASSQVTEAYEQYF.

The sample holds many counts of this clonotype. CDR3 sequence reads: CAWIPESQGDEQYF. CDR3 DNA sequence: TGTGCCTGGATCCCGGAATCACAGGGAGACGAGCAGTACTTC. The V gene is TRBV30, the J gene TRBJ2-7, with a weak D call TRBD1 (6 bases). CDR3 length: 14 amino acids. Trimming took 4 bases from V and 5 from J, leaving 18 bases between them. The germline V gene has CDR1 GTSNPN and CDR2 SVGIG (reference sequence).

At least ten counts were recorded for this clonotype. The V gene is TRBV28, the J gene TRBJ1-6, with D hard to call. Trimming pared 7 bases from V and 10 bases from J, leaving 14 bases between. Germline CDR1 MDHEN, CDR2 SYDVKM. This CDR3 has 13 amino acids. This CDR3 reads CASTLSGNSPLHF. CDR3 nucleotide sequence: TGTGCCAGCACCCTTTCTGGAAACTCACCCCTCCACTTT.

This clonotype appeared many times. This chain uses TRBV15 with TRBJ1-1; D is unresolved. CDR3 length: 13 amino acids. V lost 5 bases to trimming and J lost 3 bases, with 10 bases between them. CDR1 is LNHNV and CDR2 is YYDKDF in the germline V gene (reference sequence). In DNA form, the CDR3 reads TGTGCCACCAGCCCCCCACCATACACTGAAGCTTTCTTT. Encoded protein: CATSPPPYTEAFF. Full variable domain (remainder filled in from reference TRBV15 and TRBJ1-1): DAMVIQNPRYQVTQFGKPVTLSCSQTLNHNVMYWYQQKSSQAPKLLFHYYDKDFNNEADTPDNFQSRRPNTSFCFLDIRSPGLGDTAMYLCATSPPPYTEAFFGQGTRLTVV.

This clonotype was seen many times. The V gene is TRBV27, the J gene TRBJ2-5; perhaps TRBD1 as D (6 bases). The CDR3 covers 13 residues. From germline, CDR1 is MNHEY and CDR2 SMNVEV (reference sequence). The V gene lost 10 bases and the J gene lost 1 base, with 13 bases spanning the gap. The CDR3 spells CATGQSIQETQYF. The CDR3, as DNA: TGTGCCACCGGACAGAGCATCCAAGAGACCCAGTACTTC.

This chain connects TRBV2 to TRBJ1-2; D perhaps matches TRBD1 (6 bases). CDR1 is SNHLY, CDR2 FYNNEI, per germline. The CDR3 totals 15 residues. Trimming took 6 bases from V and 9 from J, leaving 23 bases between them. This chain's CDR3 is CASRSLPNYRVSYTF. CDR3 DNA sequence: TGTGCCAGCAGATCCTTACCCAACTACAGGGTTAGCTACACCTTC.

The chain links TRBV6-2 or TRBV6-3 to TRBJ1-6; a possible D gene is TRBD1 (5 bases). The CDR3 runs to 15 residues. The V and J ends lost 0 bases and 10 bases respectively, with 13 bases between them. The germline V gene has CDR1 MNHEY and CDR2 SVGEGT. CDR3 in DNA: TGTGCCAGCAGTTACTCGACCGGGGGACGGTCACCCCTCCACTTT. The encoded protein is CASSYSTGGRSPLHF.

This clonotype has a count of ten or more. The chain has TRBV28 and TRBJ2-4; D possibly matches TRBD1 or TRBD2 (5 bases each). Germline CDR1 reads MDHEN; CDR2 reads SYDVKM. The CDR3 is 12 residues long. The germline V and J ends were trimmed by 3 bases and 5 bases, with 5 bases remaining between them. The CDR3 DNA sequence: TGTGCCAGCAGTTTGGGACAAAACATTCAGTACTTC. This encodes CASSLGQNIQYF.

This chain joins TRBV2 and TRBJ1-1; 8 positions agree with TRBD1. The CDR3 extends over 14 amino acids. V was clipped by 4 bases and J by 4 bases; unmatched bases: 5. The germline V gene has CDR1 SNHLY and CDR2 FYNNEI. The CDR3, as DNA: TGTGCCAGCAGTGTATCACAGGGGGGCACTGAAGCTTTCTTT. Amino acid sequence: CASSVSQGGTEAFF. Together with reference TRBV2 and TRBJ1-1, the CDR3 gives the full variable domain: EPEVTQTPSHQVTQMGQEVILRCVPISNHLYFYWYRQILGQKVEFLVSFYNNEISEKSEIFDDQFSVERPDGSNFTLKIRSTKLEDSAMYFCASSVSQGGTEAFFGQGTRLTVV.

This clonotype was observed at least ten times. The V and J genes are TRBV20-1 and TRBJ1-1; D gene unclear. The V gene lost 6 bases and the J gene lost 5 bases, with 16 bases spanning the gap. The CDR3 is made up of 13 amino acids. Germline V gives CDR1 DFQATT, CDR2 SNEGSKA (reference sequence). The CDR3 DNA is TGCAGTGCCCCGACTTACGTCGCGACTGAAGCTTTCTTT. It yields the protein CSAPTYVATEAFF.

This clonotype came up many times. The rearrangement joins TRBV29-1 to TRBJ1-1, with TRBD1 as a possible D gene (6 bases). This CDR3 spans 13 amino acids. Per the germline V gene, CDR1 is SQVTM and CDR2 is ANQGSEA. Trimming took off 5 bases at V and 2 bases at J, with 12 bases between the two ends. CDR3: CSVQSQGNTEAFF. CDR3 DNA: TGCAGCGTTCAGTCACAGGGAAACACTGAAGCTTTCTTT.

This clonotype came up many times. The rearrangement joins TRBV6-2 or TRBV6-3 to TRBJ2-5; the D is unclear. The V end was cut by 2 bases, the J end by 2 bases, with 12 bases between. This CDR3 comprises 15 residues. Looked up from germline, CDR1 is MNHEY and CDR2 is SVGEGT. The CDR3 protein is CASSYKVDGQETQYF. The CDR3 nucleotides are TGTGCCAGCAGTTACAAGGTGGATGGGCAAGAGACCCAGTACTTC.

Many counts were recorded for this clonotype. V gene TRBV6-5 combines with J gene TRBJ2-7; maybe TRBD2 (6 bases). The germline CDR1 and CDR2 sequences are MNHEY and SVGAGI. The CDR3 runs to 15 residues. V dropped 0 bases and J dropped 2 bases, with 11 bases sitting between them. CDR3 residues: CASSYSGGSAYEQYF. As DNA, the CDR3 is TGTGCCAGCAGTTACTCGGGGGGTAGTGCCTACGAGCAGTACTTC.

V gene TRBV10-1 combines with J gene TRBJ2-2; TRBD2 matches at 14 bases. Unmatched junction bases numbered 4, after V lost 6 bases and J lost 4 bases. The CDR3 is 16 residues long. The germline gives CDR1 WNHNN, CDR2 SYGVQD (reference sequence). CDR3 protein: CASREGLAGGTGELFF. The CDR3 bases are TGCGCCAGCAGGGAAGGACTAGCGGGAGGCACCGGGGAGCTGTTTTTT.

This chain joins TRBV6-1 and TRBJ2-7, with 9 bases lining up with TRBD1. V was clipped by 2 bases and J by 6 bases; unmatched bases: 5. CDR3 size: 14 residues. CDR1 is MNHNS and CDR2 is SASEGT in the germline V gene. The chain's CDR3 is CASSETGTGREQYF. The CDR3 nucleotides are TGTGCCAGCAGTGAAACCGGGACAGGGCGCGAGCAGTACTTC.

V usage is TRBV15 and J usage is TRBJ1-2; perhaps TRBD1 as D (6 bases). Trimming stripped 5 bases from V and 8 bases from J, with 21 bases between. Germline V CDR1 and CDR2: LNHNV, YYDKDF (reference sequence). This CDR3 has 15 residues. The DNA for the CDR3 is TGTGCCACCAGCCGCCTTTTGTGGGCAGGGGAAGGCTACACCTTC. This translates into CATSRLLWAGEGYTF.

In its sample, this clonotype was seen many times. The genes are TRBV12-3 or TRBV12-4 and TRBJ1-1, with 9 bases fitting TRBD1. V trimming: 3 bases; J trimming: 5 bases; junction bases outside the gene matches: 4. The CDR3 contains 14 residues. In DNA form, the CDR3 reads TGTGCCAGCAGTTTCGACAGGGGGTTTACTGAAGCTTTCTTT. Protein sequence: CASSFDRGFTEAFF.

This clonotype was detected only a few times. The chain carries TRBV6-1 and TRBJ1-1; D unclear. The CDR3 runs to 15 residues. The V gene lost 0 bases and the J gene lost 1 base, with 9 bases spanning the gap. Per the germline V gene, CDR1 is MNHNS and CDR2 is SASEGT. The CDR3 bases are TGTGCCAGCAGTGAAGCGGGTTGGACGAACACTGAAGCTTTCTTT. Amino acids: CASSEAGWTNTEAFF.

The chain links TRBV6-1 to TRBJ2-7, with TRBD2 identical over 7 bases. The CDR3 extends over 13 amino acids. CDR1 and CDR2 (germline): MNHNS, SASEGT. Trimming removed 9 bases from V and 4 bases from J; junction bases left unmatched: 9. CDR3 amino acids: CASKSSGLYEQYF. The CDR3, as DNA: TGTGCCAGTAAGAGTAGCGGGCTGTACGAGCAGTACTTC.

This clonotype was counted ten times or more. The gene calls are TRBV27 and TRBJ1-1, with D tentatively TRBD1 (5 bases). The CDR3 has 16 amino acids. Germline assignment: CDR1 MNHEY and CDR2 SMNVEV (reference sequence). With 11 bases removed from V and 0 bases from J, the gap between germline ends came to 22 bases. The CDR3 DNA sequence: TGTGCCCCCGGGGGGAGGGAGTCCCACGTGAACACTGAAGCTTTCTTT. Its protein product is CAPGGRESHVNTEAFF.

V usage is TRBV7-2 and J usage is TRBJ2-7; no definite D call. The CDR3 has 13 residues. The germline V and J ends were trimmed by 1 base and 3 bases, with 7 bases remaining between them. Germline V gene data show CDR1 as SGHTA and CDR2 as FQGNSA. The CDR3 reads CASSLVTGYEQYF. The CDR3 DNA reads TGTGCCAGCAGCTTAGTAACTGGCTACGAGCAGTACTTC.

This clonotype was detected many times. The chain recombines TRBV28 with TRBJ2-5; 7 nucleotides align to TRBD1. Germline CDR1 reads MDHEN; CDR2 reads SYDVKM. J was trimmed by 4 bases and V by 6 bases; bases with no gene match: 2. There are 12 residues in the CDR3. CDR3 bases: TGTGCCAGCAGCTGGGACAGAGAGACCCAGTACTTC. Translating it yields CASSWDRETQYF. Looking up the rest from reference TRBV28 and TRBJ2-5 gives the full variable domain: DVKVTQSSRYLVKRTGEKVFLECVQDMDHENMFWYRQDPGLGLRLIYFSYDVKMKEKGDIPEGYSVSREKKERFSLILESASTNQTSMYLCASSWDRETQYFGPGTRLLVL.

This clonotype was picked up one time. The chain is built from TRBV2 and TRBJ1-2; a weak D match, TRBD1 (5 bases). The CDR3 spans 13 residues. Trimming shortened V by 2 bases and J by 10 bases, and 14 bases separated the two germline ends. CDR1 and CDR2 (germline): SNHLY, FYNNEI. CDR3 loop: CASSELLDIFYTF. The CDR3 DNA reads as TGTGCCAGCAGTGAACTACTGGACATCTTCTACACCTTC. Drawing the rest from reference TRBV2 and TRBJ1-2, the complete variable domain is EPEVTQTPSHQVTQMGQEVILRCVPISNHLYFYWYRQILGQKVEFLVSFYNNEISEKSEIFDDQFSVERPDGSNFTLKIRSTKLEDSAMYFCASSELLDIFYTFGSGTRLTVV.

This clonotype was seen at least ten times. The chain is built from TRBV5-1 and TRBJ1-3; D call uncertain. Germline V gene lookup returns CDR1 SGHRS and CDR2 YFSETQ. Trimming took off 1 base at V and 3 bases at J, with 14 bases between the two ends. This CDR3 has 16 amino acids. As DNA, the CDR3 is TGCGCCAGCAGCTTGTGGTTCGGTCGTTATGGAAACACCATATATTTT. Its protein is CASSLWFGRYGNTIYF.

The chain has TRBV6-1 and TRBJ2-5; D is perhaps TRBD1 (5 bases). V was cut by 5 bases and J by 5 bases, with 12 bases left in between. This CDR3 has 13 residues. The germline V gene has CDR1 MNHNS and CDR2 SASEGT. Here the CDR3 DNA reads TGTGCCAGCAGTCCTAGGGGCGCGGAGACCCAGTACTTC. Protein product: CASSPRGAETQYF.

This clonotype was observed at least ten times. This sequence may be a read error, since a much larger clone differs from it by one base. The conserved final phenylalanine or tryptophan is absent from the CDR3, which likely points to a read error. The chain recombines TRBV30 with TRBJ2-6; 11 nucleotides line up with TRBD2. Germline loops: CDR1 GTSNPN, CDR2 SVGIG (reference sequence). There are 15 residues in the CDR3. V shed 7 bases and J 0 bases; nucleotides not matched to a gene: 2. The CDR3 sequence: CALAGGNSGANVLTL. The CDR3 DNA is TGTGCCTTAGCGGGAGGGAACTCTGGGGCCAACGTCCTGACTCTC.

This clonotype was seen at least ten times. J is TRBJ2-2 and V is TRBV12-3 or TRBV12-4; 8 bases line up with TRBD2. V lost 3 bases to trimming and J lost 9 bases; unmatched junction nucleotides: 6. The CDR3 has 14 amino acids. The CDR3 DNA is TGTGCCAGCAGTTTCGGGGGGGCAATCAGGGAGCTGTTTTTT. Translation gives CASSFGGAIRELFF.

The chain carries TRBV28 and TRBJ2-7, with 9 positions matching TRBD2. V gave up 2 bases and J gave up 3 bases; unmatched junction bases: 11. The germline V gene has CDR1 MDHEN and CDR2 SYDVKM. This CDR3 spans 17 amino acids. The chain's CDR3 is CASSLGASGKIVYEQYF. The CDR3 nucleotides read TGTGCCAGCAGTTTAGGGGCTAGCGGGAAAATCGTCTACGAGCAGTACTTC. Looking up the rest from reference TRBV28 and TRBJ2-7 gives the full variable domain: DVKVTQSSRYLVKRTGEKVFLECVQDMDHENMFWYRQDPGLGLRLIYFSYDVKMKEKGDIPEGYSVSREKKERFSLILESASTNQTSMYLCASSLGASGKIVYEQYFGPGTRLTVT.